Listed below are T cell receptor beta chains from one sample, sequenced in a study of T cells after yellow fever vaccination. TCRdb reprocessed the 5' RACE reads with MiXCR, giving one entry per CDR3 protein. The sample includes 250,000 or so distinct CDR3 sequences, approximately 3.6% of them seen just once. The specimen comprised PBMCs, sampled 15 days after the yellow fever booster vaccination. The receptors were sampled from a man aged 18 to 30 who received the YFV17D yellow fever vaccine. The conserved cysteine and the conserved F or W are not part of the CDR3 here.

v_call cdr3_aa
TRBV4-1 ASSQDLMGTGGVFANEKLF
TRBV9 ASSVANPGSGNTIY
TRBV6-5 ASSYSGRGDYGYT
TRBV4-2 ASSPSPKGRLYEKLF
TRBV12-3/TRBV12-4 ASRGTGSEQY
TRBV5-5 ASGLAGTDTQY
TRBV7-2 ASSTGTSGVVDTQY
TRBV20-1 SAPTRDGVYYGYT
TRBV10-3 ATVGERNSNQPQH
TRBV20-1 SARVDTYNEQF
TRBV7-6 ASSLGGTGLQETQY
TRBV19 ASSGTGRMENIQY
TRBV5-6 ASSTDRGVQY
TRBV5-4 ASSPDGSNTGELF
TRBV7-3 ASRSTPGGVETQY
TRBV25-1 ASSDGTSGNEQF
TRBV7-8 ASSSRPRTGQETQY
TRBV20-1 SAGAGPYSNQPQH
TRBV5-8 ASSSLQKSTDTQY
TRBV7-2 ASSRTSGGAETQY
TRBV5-1 ASSSRQGGWGDNSPLH
TRBV27 ASTDRASGANVLT
TRBV28 ASSSATGNSPLH
TRBV12-3/TRBV12-4 ASTGTGGSSEQY
TRBV27 ASSSIGDTQY
TRBV12-3/TRBV12-4 ASSPGGGHGYT
TRBV29-1 SAGQGIGNTEAF
TRBV6-5 ASSRHLDETQY
TRBV3-1 ASEWGSGGGNEQF
TRBV7-2 ASSLGGATSNEQF
TRBV7-2 ASSLAGQGLTEAF
TRBV3-1 ASSLWTSTDTQY
TRBV5-1 ASSPGRAEDTQY
TRBV20-1 SAQPSGNQPQH
TRBV5-5 ASSLSGSGDYGYT
TRBV6-1 ASSEGWYNNVQPQH
TRBV7-9 ASSSEAF
TRBV7-2 ASSVDRVNEQF
TRBV7-3 ASSSTGGEGDTQY
TRBV29-1 SVATGYGYT
TRBV13 ASSTGLADGEQF
TRBV5-1 ASSLASGADQPQH
TRBV20-1 SAGTGFWQPQH
TRBV6-2/TRBV6-3 ASTQEETAYNEQF
TRBV20-1 SARVWALNSPLH
TRBV5-6 ASSLYGPDTQY
TRBV13 ASEDEYNEQF
TRBV7-9 ASSLEVSEYYGYT
TRBV24-1 ATSDSGQGTYNEQF
TRBV7-6 ASREGLAGSETQY
TRBV5-4 ASSNPGLRTKNIQY
TRBV7-3 ASREGLAGSTDTQY
TRBV20-1 SARTVGGLGGELF
TRBV5-8 ASSLIETQY
TRBV4-2 ASSRGTGSDTQY
TRBV12-3/TRBV12-4 ASSFVGGGNEKLF
TRBV29-1 SVEFRREMNTEAF
TRBV18 ASSPRVAGTSYEQY
TRBV4-1 ASSQRGRGNTEAF